This is a list of T cell receptor beta chains from one sample in a study of radiotherapy plus CTLA-4 blockade in lung cancer. Libraries were prepared by immunoSEQ multiplex PCR; TCRdb keeps only in-frame clonotypes and omits some of them. Of 52,000 or so clones listed, approximately 80% were seen once; the top ten hold 3.2%. Sample: peripheral blood, taken from a patient treated with radiotherapy plus ipilimumab. These receptor sequences come from a human donor with non-small cell lung cancer who had a partial response to radiotherapy plus ipilimumab. CDR3s include the opening cysteine and the closing phenylalanine or tryptophan. D genes are given only for firm matches. Size values are once, few and many counts, or a class for expanded clones, and some rows have none.

abundance	v_gene	d_gene	j_gene	CDR3nt	CDR3aa
NA	TRBV6-6	NA	TRBJ1-3	TGTGCCAGCAGTTTCCAGGGCGGAGACACCATATATTTT	CASSFQGGDTIYF
NA	TRBV9	NA	TRBJ1-3	TGTGCCAGCAGCGTAATCGGAGGGGTCGGAAACACCATATATTTT	CASSVIGGVGNTIYF
once	TRBV9	TRBD1	TRBJ2-7	TGTGCCAGCAGCGTAGTTGCAGGGGGCTACGAGCAGTACTTC	CASSVVAGGYEQYF
NA	TRBV2	NA	TRBJ1-4	TGTGCCAGCAGTGTGCGGAATTCTAATGAAAAACTGTTTTTT	CASSVRNSNEKLFF
NA	TRBV4-1	NA	TRBJ1-1	TGCGCCAGCAGCCAAGAAAGCCCAGGGCAAAACACTGAAGCTTTCTTT	CASSQESPGQNTEAFF
NA	TRBV4-2	NA	TRBJ2-3	TGTGCCAGCAGCCAAGAGTTTGGGGCCACAGATACGCAGTATTTT	CASSQEFGATDTQYF
NA	TRBV5-4	NA	TRBJ2-5	TGTGCCAGCAGCTTGGGGTCAGACAAAGAGACCCAGTACTTC	CASSLGSDKETQYF
NA	TRBV9	NA	TRBJ1-5	TGTGCCAGCAGCGTAGCTTGGGAGGGGCCCCAGCATTTT	CASSVAWEGPQHF
NA	TRBV7-2	NA	TRBJ2-7	TGTGCCAGCAGCTTAGCGGTAATAGCCCACGAGCAGTACTTC	CASSLAVIAHEQYF
NA	TRBV6-5	TRBD1	TRBJ2-7	TGTGCCAGCAGTTTTGACAGGGGGCCCACCCGAGAGCAGTACTTC	CASSFDRGPTREQYF
hyperexpanded	TRBV9	NA	TRBJ2-2	TGTGCCAGCAGCGTAGTGTCAGGGACCGGGGAGCTGTTTTTT	CASSVVSGTGELFF
NA	TRBV4-1	NA	TRBJ1-6	TGCGCCAGCAGCCAAGATTCCACCGATTGGACAGCTTATAATTCACCCCTCCACTTT	CASSQDSTDWTAYNSPLHF
NA	TRBV18	NA	TRBJ2-3	TGTGCCAGCACAGGTACCGGCACAGATACGCAGTATTTT	CASTGTGTDTQYF
few	TRBV4-2	TRBD2	TRBJ2-5	TGTGCCAGCAGCCGAGCCGGGACGGGAGGCGAGACCCAGTACTTC	CASSRAGTGGETQYF
NA	TRBV7-7	TRBD1	TRBJ2-5	TGTGCCAGCAGCTTTGGGTTCAGACAGGGGGTTGAGACCCAGTACTTC	CASSFGFRQGVETQYF
NA	TRBV12-5	NA	TRBJ2-5	TGTGCTAGTGGTTTGGTACGGGATGCTGAGTACTTC	CASGLVRDAEYF
NA	TRBV5-1	TRBD1	TRBJ1-1	TGCGCCAGCAGCCTAAGGTACCCGGGACAGGGTGAAGCTTTCTTT	CASSLRYPGQGEAFF
NA	TRBV27	TRBD2	TRBJ2-7	TGTGCCAGCAGCACCCAGCGGGGGGAAGCCTACGAGCAGTACTTC	CASSTQRGEAYEQYF
NA	TRBV18	NA	TRBJ1-4	TGTGCCAGCACCCGACTTACAACTAATGAAAAACTGTTTTTT	CASTRLTTNEKLFF
NA	TRBV29-1	TRBD1	TRBJ2-1	TGCAGCGTTGAAGGACAGGGGAGAACCTACAATGAGCAGTTCTTC	CSVEGQGRTYNEQFF
NA	TRBV6-1	NA	TRBJ1-6	TGTGCCAGCAGTTCGCGGTGGACAGAAAATTCACCCCTCCACTTT	CASSSRWTENSPLHF
NA	TRBV7-3	TRBD2	TRBJ2-2	TGTGCCAGCAGCCTTAGCGGGGGGGACACCGGGGAGCTGTTTTTT	CASSLSGGDTGELFF
NA	TRBV2	TRBD1	TRBJ1-2	TGTGCCAGCAGTGAAGCCGCCCGGACAGGAAACGGCTACACCTTC	CASSEAARTGNGYTF
NA	TRBV19	TRBD1	TRBJ2-2	TGTGCCAGTAGTACGGGACAGGGGTTCCCCGGGGAGCTGTTTTTT	CASSTGQGFPGELFF
NA	TRBV4-1	TRBD1	TRBJ1-3	TGCGCCAGCAGCCCCCTTGGGCCAGGGGGTGGAAACACCATATATTTT	CASSPLGPGGGNTIYF
NA	TRBV5-3	NA	TRBJ1-5	TGTGCCAGAAGCTCGGGAGGCCCGGGGCAGCCCCAGCATTTT	CARSSGGPGQPQHF
NA	TRBV4-1	NA	TRBJ2-2	TGCGCCAGCAGCCTTAGACAGGAATTCACCGGGGAGCTGTTTTTT	CASSLRQEFTGELFF
NA	TRBV9	TRBD1	TRBJ1-2	TGTGCCAGCAGCGTAGCCTGGACAGGGTTAAACTATGGCTACACCTTC	CASSVAWTGLNYGYTF
NA	TRBV7-2	NA	TRBJ2-2	TGTGCCAGCAGCTTAGGGGGCCGCACCGGGGAGCTGTTTTTT	CASSLGGRTGELFF
NA	TRBV5-1	NA	TRBJ2-7	TGCGCCAGCAGACCCTTGGTTAAGAGCTCCTACGAGCAGTACTTC	CASRPLVKSSYEQYF
NA	TRBV5-1	NA	TRBJ2-4	TGCGCCAGCAGCTTGACCGGGGGAGAAAACATTCAGTACTTC	CASSLTGGENIQYF
NA	TRBV2	NA	TRBJ2-5	TGTGCCAGCAGTCAATTAGAGACCCAGTACTTC	CASSQLETQYF
NA	TRBV13	TRBD2	TRBJ2-3	TGTGCCAGCAGCTCCAGGACTAGCGTGGGCACAGATACGCAGTATTTT	CASSSRTSVGTDTQYF
NA	TRBV27	NA	TRBJ2-3	TGTGCCAGCAGTTTTAGAATCCGGAGAGATACGCAGTATTTT	CASSFRIRRDTQYF
NA	TRBV10-2	NA	TRBJ1-5	TGCGCCAGCAGTGAAACAGGCGATCAGCCCCAGCATTTT	CASSETGDQPQHF
NA	TRBV15	TRBD1	TRBJ2-1	TGTGCCACCAGCAGAGATCAAACCAGGGGGCAGAATGAGCAGTTCTTC	CATSRDQTRGQNEQFF
NA	TRBV19	NA	TRBJ1-1	TGTGCCAGTAGTTCCAGGGTAGACACTGAAGCTTTCTTT	CASSSRVDTEAFF
NA	TRBV29-1	TRBD2	TRBJ2-7	TGCAGCGTTGAAGTCCAGCGGGCGGGGGGGGAGCAGTACTTC	CSVEVQRAGGEQYF
NA	TRBV5-4	TRBD1	TRBJ2-7	TGTGCCAGCAGCGGGGCGGGACAGGGTGCGTACGAGCAGTACTTC	CASSGAGQGAYEQYF
once	TRBV4-1	TRBD1	TRBJ1-1	TGCGCCAGCAGCCAATGGGCAGGGGGCAGCGGGAACACTGAAGCTTTCTTT	CASSQWAGGSGNTEAFF
NA	TRBV29-1	TRBD1	TRBJ2-2	TGCAGCGTTCGGGACAGTTTAACCGGGGAGCTGTTTTTT	CSVRDSLTGELFF
few	TRBV7-2	NA	TRBJ1-1	TGTGCCAGCAGCTTAGTCCCAGGGAGGACTGAAGCTTTCTTT	CASSLVPGRTEAFF
NA	TRBV4-3	TRBD1	TRBJ1-3	TGCGCCAGCAGCCAAGATTCACAGGGGGCAGGAAACACCATATATTTT	CASSQDSQGAGNTIYF
NA	TRBV10-1	NA	TRBJ2-1	TGCGCCAGCAGTGGGGACTTGAGCTCCTACAATGAGCAGTTCTTC	CASSGDLSSYNEQFF
NA	TRBV7-2	TRBD1	TRBJ2-5	TGTGCCAGCAGCTTAGGGGACAGGTTATACCAAGAGACCCAGTACTTC	CASSLGDRLYQETQYF
NA	TRBV14	TRBD1	TRBJ2-5	TGTGCCAGCTCGCACGCCGGGACAGGGGGGCGAGAGACCCAGTACTTC	CASSHAGTGGRETQYF
NA	TRBV9	TRBD1	TRBJ1-3	TGTGCCAGCAGCGTACAACAGGGGCCGGCTGGAAACACCATATATTTT	CASSVQQGPAGNTIYF
once	TRBV27	NA	TRBJ1-2	TGTGCCAGCAGCACCCCGGGGGGACTTGGCTACACCTTC	CASSTPGGLGYTF
NA	TRBV16	TRBD1	TRBJ1-4	TGTGCCAGCAGCTCCCCGGGACAGGGGAGGAGGGATGAAAAACTGTTTTTT	CASSSPGQGRRDEKLFF
NA	TRBV4-3	NA	TRBJ1-1	TGCGCCAGCAGCCAAGACAGGGGTATCACTGAAGCTTTCTTT	CASSQDRGITEAFF
once	TRBV27	NA	TRBJ2-7	TGTGCCAGCAGTCTTCGGGGGACGGGCTACGAGCAGTACTTC	CASSLRGTGYEQYF
NA	TRBV6-5	NA	TRBJ2-3	TGTGCCAGCGTATCCGGACTCATCACAGATACGCAGTATTTT	CASVSGLITDTQYF
NA	TRBV6-5	NA	TRBJ1-2	TGTGCCAGCAGAACCCAGGGCTCCTATGGCTACACCTTC	CASRTQGSYGYTF
NA	TRBV2	NA	TRBJ1-4	TGTGCCAGCAGTGCTATTGGGCGGGCAGCCGGAGATGATCGAGGAAAACTGTTTTTT	CASSAIGRAAGDDRGKLFF